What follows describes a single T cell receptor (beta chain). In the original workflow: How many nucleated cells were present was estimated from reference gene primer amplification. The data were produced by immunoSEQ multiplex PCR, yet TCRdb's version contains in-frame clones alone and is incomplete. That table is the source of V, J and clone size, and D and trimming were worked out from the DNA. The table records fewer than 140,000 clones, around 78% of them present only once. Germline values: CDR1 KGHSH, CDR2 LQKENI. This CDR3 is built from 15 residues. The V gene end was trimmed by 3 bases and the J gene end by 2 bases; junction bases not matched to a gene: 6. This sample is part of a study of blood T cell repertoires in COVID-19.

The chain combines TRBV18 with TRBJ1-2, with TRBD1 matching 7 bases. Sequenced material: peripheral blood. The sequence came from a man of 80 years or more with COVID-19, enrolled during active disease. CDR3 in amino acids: CASSPGQVANYGYTF. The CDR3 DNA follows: TGTGCCAGCTCACCTGGACAGGTTGCAAACTATGGCTACACCTTC.